This entry concerns a single T cell receptor (beta chain). These data belong to a study of regulatory and conventional T cells in RAG deficiency. CDR1 KGHSH and CDR2 LQKENI come from the germline V gene. Deletions cut 2 bases from V and 1 base from J, with 5 bases between. The CDR3 is 13 residues long. Conventional CD4+ T cells were sorted from blood as CD25-low CD127-high cells. Using immunoSEQ multiplex PCR, the repertoire was profiled, and TCRdb retains in-frame clones only, with some absent. Altogether roughly 45,000 clones are present, 90% being singletons, with the ten largest covering about 0.54%. This sample also appeared in a second study, on regulatory T cells. That source adds: Primers: 52 TRBV forward and 13 TRBJ reverse.

The clonotype was recovered from a human donor in good health. Specimen: CD4+ effector T cells sorted from blood. This sequence joins TRBV18 and TRBJ1-1; the D is unclear. The CDR3 loop is CASSPAGNTEAFF. The CDR3 bases are TGTGCCAGCTCACCAGCCGGGAACACTGAAGCTTTCTTT.